This TCR beta chain appears in the sequencing data of a study of T cell responses to AZD1222 COVID-19 vaccine. To note about this clone: What it binds is unknown.

Study observations and caveats: At baseline, seropositivity was found in only six or seven AZD1222 recipients. Spike-specific TCR breadth and depth rose after two AZD1222 doses.

TCRdb keeps only in-frame clones here, not all; method: immunoSEQ multiplex PCR. The sample includes about 120,000 clones, around 87% seen only once; the top ten take roughly 4%. V was trimmed by 3 bases and J by 5 bases, leaving 10 bases between them. The CDR3 has 13 residues. The chain couples TRBV12-3 or TRBV12-4 to TRBJ1-2, with a weak D call TRBD1 (6 bases). The clonotype originates from an adult in good health. The specimen was peripheral blood, collected on day 0 of AZD1222 vaccination. The CDR3 sequence: CASSLTQGYGYTF. CDR3 coding DNA: TGTGCCAGCAGTTTGACACAGGGTTATGGCTACACCTTC.